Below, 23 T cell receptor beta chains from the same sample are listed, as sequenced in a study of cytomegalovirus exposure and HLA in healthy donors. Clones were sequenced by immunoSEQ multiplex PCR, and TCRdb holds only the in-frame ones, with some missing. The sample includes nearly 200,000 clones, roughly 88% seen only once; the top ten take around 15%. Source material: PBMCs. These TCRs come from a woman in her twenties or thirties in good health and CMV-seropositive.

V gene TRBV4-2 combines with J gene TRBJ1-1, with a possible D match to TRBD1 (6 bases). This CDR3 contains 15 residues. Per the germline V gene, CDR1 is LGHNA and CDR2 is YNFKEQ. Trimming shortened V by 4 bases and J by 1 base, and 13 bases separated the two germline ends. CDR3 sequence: CASSLTRDKNTEAFF. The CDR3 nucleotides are TGTGCCAGCAGCCTGACACGGGACAAGAACACTGAAGCTTTCTTT.

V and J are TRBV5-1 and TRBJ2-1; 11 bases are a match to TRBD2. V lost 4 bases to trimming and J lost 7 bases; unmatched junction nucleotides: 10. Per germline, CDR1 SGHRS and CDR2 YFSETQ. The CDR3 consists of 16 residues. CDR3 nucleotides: TGCGCCAGCAGCATTATAGCGGGAGGGCCGGTTAATGAGCAGTTCTTC. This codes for CASSIIAGGPVNEQFF.

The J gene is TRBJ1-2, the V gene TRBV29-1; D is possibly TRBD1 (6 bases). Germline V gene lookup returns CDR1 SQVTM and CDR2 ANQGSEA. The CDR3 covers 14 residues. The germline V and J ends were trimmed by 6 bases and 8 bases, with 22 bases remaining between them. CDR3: CSVGIFLDSLGYTF. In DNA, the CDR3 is TGCAGCGTCGGAATTTTTTTGGACAGTCTCGGCTACACCTTC.

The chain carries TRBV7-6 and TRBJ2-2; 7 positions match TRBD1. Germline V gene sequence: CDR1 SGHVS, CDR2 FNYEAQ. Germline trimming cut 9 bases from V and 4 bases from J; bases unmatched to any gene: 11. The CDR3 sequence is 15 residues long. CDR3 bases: TGTGCCAGTAAAGCCGGGACAGACGGCACCGGGGAGCTGTTTTTT. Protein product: CASKAGTDGTGELFF.

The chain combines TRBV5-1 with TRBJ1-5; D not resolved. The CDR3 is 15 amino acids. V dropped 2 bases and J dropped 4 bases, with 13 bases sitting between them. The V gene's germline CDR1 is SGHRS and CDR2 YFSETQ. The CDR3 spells CASSLSGHENQPQHF. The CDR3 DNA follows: TGCGCCAGCAGCTTAAGTGGGCACGAAAATCAGCCCCAGCATTTT.

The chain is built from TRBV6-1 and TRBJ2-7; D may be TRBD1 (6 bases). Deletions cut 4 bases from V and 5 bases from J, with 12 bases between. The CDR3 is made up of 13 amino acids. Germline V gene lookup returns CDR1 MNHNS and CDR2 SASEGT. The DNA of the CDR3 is TGTGCCAGCAGTGGAAGACAGGCGAACGAGCAGTACTTC. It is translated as CASSGRQANEQYF.

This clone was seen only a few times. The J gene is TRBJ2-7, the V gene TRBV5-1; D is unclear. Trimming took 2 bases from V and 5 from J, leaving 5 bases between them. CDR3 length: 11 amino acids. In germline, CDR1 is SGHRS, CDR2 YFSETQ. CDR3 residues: CASSFDNEQYF. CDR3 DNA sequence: TGCGCCAGCAGCTTTGACAACGAGCAGTACTTC.

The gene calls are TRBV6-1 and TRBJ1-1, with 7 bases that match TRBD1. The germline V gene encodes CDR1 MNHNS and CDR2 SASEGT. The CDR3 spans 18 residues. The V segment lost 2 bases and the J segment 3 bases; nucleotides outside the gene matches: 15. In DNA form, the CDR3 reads TGTGCCAGCAGTGAACGGAGGGGGCGACGGGGTTCTTACACTGAAGCTTTCTTT. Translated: CASSERRGRRGSYTEAFF.

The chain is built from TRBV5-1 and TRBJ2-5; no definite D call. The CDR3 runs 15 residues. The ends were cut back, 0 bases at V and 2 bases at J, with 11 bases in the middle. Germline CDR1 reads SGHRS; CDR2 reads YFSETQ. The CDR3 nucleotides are TGCGCCAGCAGCTTGGGCACTTTGAATCAAGAGACCCAGTACTTC. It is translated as CASSLGTLNQETQYF.

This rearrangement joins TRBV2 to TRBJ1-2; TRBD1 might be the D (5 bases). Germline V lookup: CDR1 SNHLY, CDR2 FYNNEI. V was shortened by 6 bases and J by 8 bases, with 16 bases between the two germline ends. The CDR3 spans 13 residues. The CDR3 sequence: CASRQPVGGGYTF. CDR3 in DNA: TGTGCCAGCAGACAGCCCGTTGGGGGGGGCTACACCTTC.

CDR3 bases: TGTGCCAGTAGTATAGGTAGCGGGAGGGCCATGGAGACCCAGTACTTC. Its translation: CASSIGSGRAMETQYF. The V and J genes are TRBV19 and TRBJ2-5; 11 nucleotides match TRBD2. Germline assignment: CDR1 LNHDA and CDR2 SQIVND (reference sequence). V gave up 1 base and J gave up 5 bases; unmatched junction bases: 6. This CDR3 spans 16 amino acids. Full variable domain (rest looked up from reference TRBV19 and TRBJ2-5): DGGITQSPKYLFRKEGQNVTLSCEQNLNHDAMYWYRQDPGQGLRLIYYSQIVNDFQKGDIAEGYSVSREKKESFPLTVTSAQKNPTAFYLCASSIGSGRAMETQYFGPGTRLLVL.

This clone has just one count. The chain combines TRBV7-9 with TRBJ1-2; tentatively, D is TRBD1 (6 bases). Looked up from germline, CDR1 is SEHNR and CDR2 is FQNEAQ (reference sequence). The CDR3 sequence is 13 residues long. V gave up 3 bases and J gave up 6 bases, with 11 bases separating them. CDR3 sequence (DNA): TGTGCCAGCAGCTTGACCCGACAGGATGGCTACACCTTC. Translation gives CASSLTRQDGYTF.

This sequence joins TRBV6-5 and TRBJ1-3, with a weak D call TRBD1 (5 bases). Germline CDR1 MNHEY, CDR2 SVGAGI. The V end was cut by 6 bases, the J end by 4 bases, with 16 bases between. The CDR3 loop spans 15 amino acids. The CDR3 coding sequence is TGTGCCAGCAGCAGAACGACAGCCCCCGGAAACACCATATATTTT. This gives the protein CASSRTTAPGNTIYF.

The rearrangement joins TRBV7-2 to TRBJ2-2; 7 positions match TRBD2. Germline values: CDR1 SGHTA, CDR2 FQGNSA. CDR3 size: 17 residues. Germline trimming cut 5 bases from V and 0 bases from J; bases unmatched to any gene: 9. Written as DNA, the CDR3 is TGTGCCAGCAGCCAAGGGTCAAGCGGGGCGAACACCGGGGAGCTGTTTTTT. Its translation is CASSQGSSGANTGELFF.

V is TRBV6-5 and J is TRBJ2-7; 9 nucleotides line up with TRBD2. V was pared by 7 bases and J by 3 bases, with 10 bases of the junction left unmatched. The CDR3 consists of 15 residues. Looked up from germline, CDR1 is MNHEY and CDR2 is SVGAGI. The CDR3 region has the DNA TGTGCCAGCACCAAAGGGGCTAGCGGGGTCTACGAGCAGTACTTC. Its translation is CASTKGASGVYEQYF.

CDR3: CASSEGGGTGELFF. In DNA, the CDR3 is TGTGCCAGCAGTGAAGGGGGCGGTACCGGGGAGCTGTTTTTT. V is TRBV2 and J is TRBJ2-2; D might be TRBD1 (5 bases). The CDR3 is made up of 14 amino acids. V lost 1 base and J lost 5, with 8 bases in between. CDR1 and CDR2 from the germline V gene are SNHLY and FYNNEI. Looking up the rest from reference TRBV2 and TRBJ2-2 gives the full variable domain: EPEVTQTPSHQVTQMGQEVILRCVPISNHLYFYWYRQILGQKVEFLVSFYNNEISEKSEIFDDQFSVERPDGSNFTLKIRSTKLEDSAMYFCASSEGGGTGELFFGEGSRLTVL.

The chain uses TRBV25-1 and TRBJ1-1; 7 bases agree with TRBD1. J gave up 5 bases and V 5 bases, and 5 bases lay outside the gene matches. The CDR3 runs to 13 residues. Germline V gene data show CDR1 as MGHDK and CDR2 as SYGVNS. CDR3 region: CASSHTQGTEAFF. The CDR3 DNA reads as TGTGCCAGCAGTCACACACAGGGGACTGAAGCTTTCTTT.

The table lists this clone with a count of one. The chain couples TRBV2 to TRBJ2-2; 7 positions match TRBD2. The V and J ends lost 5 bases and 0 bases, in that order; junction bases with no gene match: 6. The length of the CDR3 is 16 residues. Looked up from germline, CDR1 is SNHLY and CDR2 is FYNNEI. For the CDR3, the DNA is TGTGCCAGCAGTCCTCTACTAGCGACGAACACCGGGGAGCTGTTTTTT. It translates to CASSPLLATNTGELFF. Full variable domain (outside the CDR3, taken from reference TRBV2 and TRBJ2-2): EPEVTQTPSHQVTQMGQEVILRCVPISNHLYFYWYRQILGQKVEFLVSFYNNEISEKSEIFDDQFSVERPDGSNFTLKIRSTKLEDSAMYFCASSPLLATNTGELFFGEGSRLTVL.

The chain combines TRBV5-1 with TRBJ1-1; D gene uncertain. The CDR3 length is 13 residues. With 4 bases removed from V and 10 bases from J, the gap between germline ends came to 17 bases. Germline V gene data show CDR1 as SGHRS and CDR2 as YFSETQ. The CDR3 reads CASSLGSTELAFF. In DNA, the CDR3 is TGCGCCAGCAGCCTCGGAAGTACAGAGCTAGCTTTCTTT. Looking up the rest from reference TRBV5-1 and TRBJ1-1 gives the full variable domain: KAGVTQTPRYLIKTRGQQVTLSCSPISGHRSVSWYQQTPGQGLQFLFEYFSETQRNKGNFPGRFSGRQFSNSRSEMNVSTLELGDSALYLCASSLGSTELAFFGQGTRLTVV.

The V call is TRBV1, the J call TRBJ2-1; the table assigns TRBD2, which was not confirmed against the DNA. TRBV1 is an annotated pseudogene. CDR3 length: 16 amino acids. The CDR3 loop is CTSSHKSGRACNEQFF. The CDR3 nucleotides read TGCACCAGCAGCCACAAAAGCGGGAGGGCCTGCAATGAGCAGTTCTTC.

The CDR3 reads CASREQGAYTEAFF. In DNA form, the CDR3 reads TGTGCCAGCAGGGAACAGGGGGCCTACACTGAAGCTTTCTTT. The chain employs TRBV11-1 and TRBJ1-1; TRBD1 agrees at 9 bases. Germline V CDR1 and CDR2: SGHAT, FQDESV (reference sequence). The CDR3 has 14 residues. J gave up 3 bases and V 6 bases, and 5 bases lay outside the gene matches.

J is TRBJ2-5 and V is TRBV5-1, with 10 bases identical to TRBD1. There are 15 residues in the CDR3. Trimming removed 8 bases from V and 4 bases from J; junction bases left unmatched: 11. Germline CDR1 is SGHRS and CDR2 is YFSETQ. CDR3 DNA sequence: TGCGCCAGTGGGGGCAATGACAGGGGGCGAGAGACCCAGTACTTC. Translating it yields CASGGNDRGRETQYF.

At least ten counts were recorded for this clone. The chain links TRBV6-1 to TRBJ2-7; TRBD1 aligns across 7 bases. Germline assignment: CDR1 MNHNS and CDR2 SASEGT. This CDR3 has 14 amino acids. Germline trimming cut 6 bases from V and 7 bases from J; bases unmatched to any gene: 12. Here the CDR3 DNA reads TGTGCCAGCAGCGACACGACAGGGAGTTTAGAGCAGTACTTC. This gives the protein CASSDTTGSLEQYF.